The 4 T cell receptor beta chains presented below share a single source sample, sequenced in a study of spatial heterogeneity in lung cancer. Overall study findings and caveats: Tumoral mutation counts were tracked by counts of expanded intratumoral alpha and beta TCRs.

Time point of the sample: sample taken at primary tumor resection. No cognate antigen is known for these TCRs. Each CDR3 protein is one row after TCRdb ran MiXCR on the 5' RACE reads. The table shows around 10,000 distinct CDR3 sequences, with 5% to 6.5% occurring only once. The sample was lung tumor tissue, taken at surgery. The receptors originated from a female donor with early-stage non-small cell lung cancer.

The sample holds many counts of this clonotype. The V and J genes are TRBV5-1 and TRBJ1-2; 7 bases agree with TRBD1. Trimming took 3 bases from V and 2 from J; bases not matched to a gene: 10. Germline V gives CDR1 SGHRS, CDR2 YFSETQ. This CDR3 has 16 amino acids. CDR3 in DNA: TGCGCCAGCAGCTCCACCCCCGAACAGGGGAACTATGGCTACACCTTC. Protein product: CASSSTPEQGNYGYTF.

This clonotype was observed a few times. The chain carries TRBV19 and TRBJ1-4; D might be TRBD1 (5 bases). The germline V gene encodes CDR1 LNHDA and CDR2 SQIVND (reference sequence). The CDR3 is 16 residues long. V lost 7 bases to trimming and J lost 10 bases, with 25 bases between them. The chain's CDR3 is CASISVGAGQIGKLFF. DNA of the CDR3: TGTGCCAGTATATCCGTTGGGGCCGGGCAGATTGGAAAACTGTTTTTT.

This clonotype was observed many times. In nucleotides, the CDR3 is TGTGCCAGCAGCTCGACTAGGCGGGGGGGCCGTGAGACCCAGTACTTC. This gives the protein CASSSTRRGGRETQYF. The rearrangement joins TRBV7-9 to TRBJ2-5; 9 bases match TRBD2. The CDR3 totals 16 residues. Germline CDR1 and CDR2: SEHNR and FQNEAQ (reference sequence). V was clipped by 4 bases and J by 5 bases; unmatched bases: 11. Looking up the rest from reference TRBV7-9 and TRBJ2-5 gives the full variable domain: DTGVSQNPRHKITKRGQNVTFRCDPISEHNRLYWYRQTLGQGPEFLTYFQNEAQLEKSRLLSDRFSAERPKGSFSTLEIQRTEQGDSAMYLCASSSTRRGGRETQYFGPGTRLLVL.

The genes are TRBV27 and TRBJ2-1, with TRBD2 identical over 7 bases. V trimming: 1 base; J trimming: 0 bases; junction bases outside the gene matches: 9. The CDR3 contains 18 residues. The germline V gene has CDR1 MNHEY and CDR2 SMNVEV (reference sequence). The CDR3 spells CASSLWASGPSSYNEQFF. DNA of the CDR3: TGTGCCAGCAGTTTATGGGCTAGCGGCCCCAGCTCCTACAATGAGCAGTTCTTC.